The clone carrying this T cell receptor (beta chain) has a handful of counts. This entry belongs to a study of patients and donors after allogeneic stem cell transplantation. TCRdb used MiXCR to reprocess the RT-PCR reads, holding one entry per CDR3 protein. This sample has a few hundred thousand distinct CDR3 sequences, with 11% to 15% found just once. Germline V gene lookup returns CDR1 MNHEY and CDR2 SVGEGT. This CDR3 region has 19 residues. The V and J ends lost 0 bases and 10 bases, in that order; junction bases with no gene match: 17. The chain carries TRBV6-2 or TRBV6-3 and TRBJ1-6; 8 bases map to TRBD1. Sequenced: blood, either unsorted or a sorted T cell fraction (not recorded which). The receptor was isolated from a human donor who was either an allogeneic HSCT recipient or a stem cell or donor lymphocyte infusion donor (not recorded which). It is not recorded whose cells these are; they may come from a transplant donor. DNA for the CDR3: TGTGCCAGCAGTTACTCGCCCCACGGGACAGGTGGGTTTGGCTCACCCCTCCACTTT. Its translation: CASSYSPHGTGGFGSPLHF.